These T cell receptor beta chains were read from a single sample in a study of human T cells and chemical hapten exposure. TCRdb itself ran the RACE reads through MiXCR, one entry per CDR3 protein. Found here are about 80,000 distinct CDR3 sequences, approximately 14% of them singletons; the top ten hold over 3.5%. The sequencing here drew on whole blood, taken in connection with sensitization to the hapten diphenylcyclopropenone (DPC). The receptors derive from a woman aged 45-65 years with alopecia areata. Some clones in this sample may be carry-over from other donors' samples. The CDR3 runs from the conserved cysteine through the conserved F or W. Each record gives: CDR3 length, D gene, J gene, clone size, V gene, CDR3 protein, CDR3 DNA. A D gene is named only where the DNA matches it firmly. Clone size is not always given. Where it is, it says once, few, many or a class for expanded clones.

12	.	TRBJ1-1	few	TRBV29-1	CSVEGDGLEAFF	TGCAGCGTTGAGGGAGACGGGCTTGAAGCTTTCTTT
14	.	TRBJ2-7	few	TRBV29-1	CSVRRNREEYEQYF	TGCAGCGTCCGGAGAAACAGGGAGGAATACGAGCAGTACTTC
16	TRBD1	TRBJ2-4	few	TRBV20-1	CSAREQGAVAKNIQYF	TGCAGTGCTAGAGAACAGGGGGCGGTGGCCAAAAACATTCAGTACTTC
16	TRBD1	TRBJ2-7	few	TRBV15	CATSRDWTGASYEQYF	TGTGCCACCAGCAGAGATTGGACAGGGGCCTCCTACGAGCAGTACTTC
16	.	TRBJ2-7	few	TRBV3-1	CASSQAPADTGYEQYF	TGTGCCAGCAGCCAAGCTCCCGCTGATACGGGGTACGAGCAGTACTTC
13	.	TRBJ1-1	many	TRBV6-5	CASRTGPHTEAFF	TGTGCCAGCAGGACAGGTCCGCACACTGAAGCTTTCTTT
14	TRBD1	TRBJ2-5	few	TRBV6-5	CASRSNRGKETQYF	TGTGCCAGCAGATCAAACAGGGGGAAAGAGACCCAGTACTTC
13	.	TRBJ1-4	few	TRBV5-4	CASSFQGNEKLFF	TGTGCCAGCAGCTTTCAGGGAAATGAAAAACTGTTTTTT
13	.	TRBJ2-3	.	TRBV19	CASTQAGADTQYF	TGTGCCAGTACCCAAGCAGGGGCAGATACGCAGTATTTT
15	.	TRBJ2-7	.	TRBV21-1	CASRGQQGPSYEQYF	TGTGCCAGCAGGGGACAACAGGGGCCCTCCTACGAGCAGTACTTC
16	.	TRBJ2-3	.	TRBV28	CASSLLFGGRTDTQYF	TGTGCCAGCAGCCTGCTCTTCGGGGGTAGAACAGATACGCAGTATTTT
14	TRBD2	TRBJ2-1	.	TRBV7-2	CASIGRKVAGEQFF	TGTGCCAGCATCGGAAGGAAAGTAGCGGGTGAGCAGTTCTTC
12	.	TRBJ1-1	few	TRBV11-2	CASGSLNTEAFF	TGTGCCAGCGGATCCTTGAACACTGAAGCTTTCTTT
15	.	TRBJ2-1	many	TRBV3-1	CASSQGRRSYNEQFF	TGTGCCAGCAGCCAAGGGCGGCGTTCCTACAATGAGCAGTTCTTC
16	.	TRBJ2-1	many	TRBV14	CASSQPRQDSYNEQFF	TGTGCCAGCAGCCAACCGAGACAGGACTCCTACAATGAGCAGTTCTTC
11	.	TRBJ2-5	.	TRBV7-2	CASGVQETQYF	TGTGCCAGCGGAGTGCAAGAGACCCAGTACTTC
16	.	TRBJ2-1	.	TRBV7-8	CASSLDLAPSYNEQFF	TGTGCCAGCAGCTTAGACCTAGCGCCCTCCTACAATGAGCAGTTCTTC
13	.	TRBJ2-1	few	TRBV7-8	CASSRRQDNEQFF	TGTGCCAGCAGCCGGCGCCAGGATAATGAGCAGTTCTTC
12	.	TRBJ1-2	many	TRBV6-2/TRBV6-3	CASSYSPGHYTF	TGTGCCAGCAGTTACTCGCCGGGCCACTACACCTTC
13	.	TRBJ2-7	.	TRBV18	CASSRRGQDEQYF	TGTGCCAGCTCTCGCCGGGGGCAGGACGAGCAGTACTTC
16	TRBD2	TRBJ2-7	.	TRBV4-2	CASSQAPTSGTYEQYF	TGTGCCAGCAGCCAAGCTCCTACTAGCGGCACTTACGAGCAGTACTTC
12	.	TRBJ1-2	few	TRBV3-1	CASSQGQVGYTF	TGTGCCAGCAGCCAAGGGCAGGTCGGCTACACCTTC
14	.	TRBJ2-7	few	TRBV2	CASSEAAQTYEQYF	TGTGCCAGCAGTGAAGCAGCCCAGACCTACGAGCAGTACTTC
15	.	TRBJ2-3	once	TRBV28	CASSGGGGVSDTQYF	TGTGCCAGCAGTGGGGGTGGGGGAGTCTCAGATACGCAGTATTTT
15	.	TRBJ1-6	few	TRBV12-3/TRBV12-4	CASSLDRNLGSPLHF	TGTGCCAGCAGTTTAGACAGGAACCTTGGTTCACCCCTCCACTTT
16	.	TRBJ2-7	many	TRBV7-6	CASSLSGPTKPYEQYF	TGTGCCAGCAGCCTCTCGGGGCCCACAAAACCCTACGAGCAGTACTTC
16	TRBD1	TRBJ2-5	few	TRBV7-2	CASSLAGTGGSETQYF	TGTGCCAGCAGCTTAGCTGGGACAGGGGGCAGCGAGACCCAGTACTTC
13	.	TRBJ2-3	.	TRBV29-1	CSVRVGFADTQYF	TGCAGCGTCAGGGTGGGGTTCGCAGATACGCAGTATTTT
13	.	TRBJ1-1	few	TRBV6-1	CASRKDQYTEAFF	TGTGCCAGCAGAAAGGACCAATACACTGAAGCTTTCTTT
15	TRBD2	TRBJ2-1	.	TRBV6-2/TRBV6-3	CASSGGTSGNNEQFF	TGTGCCAGCAGTGGGGGGACTAGCGGCAACAATGAGCAGTTCTTC
15	.	TRBJ2-5	few	TRBV12-3/TRBV12-4	CASSLGLGEQETQYF	TGTGCCAGCAGTTTGGGTCTCGGGGAACAAGAGACCCAGTACTTC
14	.	TRBJ2-7	few	TRBV15	CATSRPSELGEQYF	TGTGCCACCAGCAGACCCAGTGAGCTCGGCGAGCAGTACTTC
15	.	TRBJ2-1	many	TRBV7-2	CASSVPGALYNEQFF	TGTGCCAGCAGCGTCCCAGGGGCTCTCTACAATGAGCAGTTCTTC
14	TRBD2	TRBJ2-1	few	TRBV5-1	CASSSASGSNEQFF	TGCGCCAGCAGCTCCGCTAGCGGGAGTAATGAGCAGTTCTTC
17	.	TRBJ2-7	.	TRBV20-1	CSARDSTSAGKTYEQYF	TGCAGTGCTAGAGATAGCACATCGGCAGGGAAGACCTACGAGCAGTACTTC
16	TRBD2	TRBJ2-3	.	TRBV5-6	CASSFRAGGGTDTQYF	TGTGCCAGCAGCTTTCGGGCGGGAGGGGGCACAGATACGCAGTATTTT
17	TRBD2	TRBJ2-1	.	TRBV7-9	CASSLDLAGGSYNEQFF	TGTGCCAGCAGCTTAGACCTAGCGGGAGGCTCCTACAATGAGCAGTTCTTC
16	.	TRBJ2-1	.	TRBV18	CASSPPMTGVNNEQFF	TGTGCCAGCTCACCACCGATGACAGGAGTAAACAATGAGCAGTTCTTC
15	TRBD2	TRBJ2-1	.	TRBV11-2	CASSSGLANYNEQFF	TGTGCCAGCAGCTCGGGACTAGCGAACTACAATGAGCAGTTCTTC
16	.	TRBJ2-3	.	TRBV7-8	CASSYRDSDSTDTQYF	TGTGCCAGCAGCTACCGGGACTCTGATAGCACAGATACGCAGTATTTT
14	TRBD1	TRBJ1-1	.	TRBV5-1	CASSWTGGNTEAFF	TGCGCCAGCAGCTGGACAGGGGGGAACACTGAAGCTTTCTTT
10	.	TRBJ2-7	few	TRBV20-1	CSASGYEQYF	TGCAGTGCTAGCGGGTACGAGCAGTACTTC
12	.	TRBJ2-1	.	TRBV19	CASSIFSNEQFF	TGTGCCAGTAGTATTTTTAGTAATGAGCAGTTCTTC
15	TRBD1	TRBJ1-1	.	TRBV10-3	CAISEGDSFMTEAFF	TGTGCCATCAGTGAGGGGGACAGCTTTATGACTGAAGCTTTCTTT
14	TRBD1	TRBJ1-1	.	TRBV18	CASSQGAQNTEAFF	TGTGCCAGCTCACAGGGGGCGCAGAACACTGAAGCTTTCTTT
14	.	TRBJ2-7	few	TRBV5-1	CASSAQRIPNEQYF	TGCGCCAGCAGCGCGCAACGGATTCCAAACGAGCAGTACTTC
16	TRBD1	TRBJ1-6	many	TRBV20-1	CSARDLQGQYNSPLHF	TGCAGTGCTAGAGATCTTCAGGGACAGTATAATTCACCCCTCCACTTT
12	.	TRBJ1-1	few	TRBV20-1	CSARGPNTEAFF	TGCAGTGCTAGGGGGCCGAACACTGAAGCTTTCTTT
18	TRBD2	TRBJ2-7	.	TRBV20-1	CSARDSSGSGRSSYEQYF	TGCAGTGCTAGAGATTCCTCAGGCAGCGGGAGGTCCTCCTACGAGCAGTACTTC